The 25 T cell receptor beta chains reported below all come from one sample, sequenced in a study of response to subunit inactivated influenza vaccine. TCRdb re-called the RT-PCR reads through MiXCR, storing one row per CDR3 protein. The data show just under 550,000 distinct CDR3 sequences, approximately 22% seen once. These same data were also listed under a study on T cells expressing NK-cell markers. That investigation notes: Synthesis of TCR beta cDNA relied on 5'RACE template switching carrying UMIs.

The sequencing here drew on CD4+ T cells sorted from PBMCs, taken approximately 12 days after vaccination. Source of these receptors: a man in his fifties or sixties who received an inactivated influenza vaccine.

This clonotype has just a few counts. The V gene is TRBV7-8, the J gene TRBJ1-1, with TRBD1 identical over 8 bases. After removal of 5 bases from V and 1 base from J, the junction contained 18 bases not matched to a gene. The length of the CDR3 is 19 residues. Germline V gene sequence: CDR1 SGHVS, CDR2 FQNEAQ. CDR3 residues: CASSPQVRTGQGQNTEAFF. Here the CDR3 DNA reads TGTGCCAGCAGCCCCCAAGTTAGGACCGGACAGGGTCAGAACACTGAAGCTTTCTTT.

There are a few counts of this clonotype. The rearrangement joins TRBV20-1 to TRBJ2-1; 10 nucleotides align to TRBD2. CDR3 length: 17 residues. Germline V gene sequence: CDR1 DFQATT, CDR2 SNEGSKA (reference sequence). V lost 0 bases, J lost 2 bases, and 7 bases stayed unmatched. CDR3 bases: TGCAGTGCTAGAGATAGGCCTAGCGGGGGCGCCTACAATGAGCAGTTCTTC. It yields the protein CSARDRPSGGAYNEQFF.

V gene TRBV11-2 combines with J gene TRBJ2-7; D possibly corresponds to TRBD1 (5 bases). The CDR3 contains 18 residues. Trimming pared 1 base from V and 6 bases from J, leaving 25 bases between. The germline CDR1 and CDR2 sequences are SGHAT and FQNNGV. DNA for the CDR3: TGTGCCAGCAGCTTAGTTTTTAGTATTGGGGCCTCTTTAGGCGAGCAGTACTTC. Protein sequence: CASSLVFSIGASLGEQYF.

The chain couples TRBV5-1 to TRBJ2-2, with D possibly being TRBD1 or TRBD2 (5 bases each). Germline V gene lookup returns CDR1 SGHRS and CDR2 YFSETQ. The CDR3 length is 16 residues. Trimming left V 4 bases short and J 1 base short, with 14 bases between. CDR3 loop: CASSPAGTRNTGELFF. In nucleotides, the CDR3 is TGCGCCAGCAGCCCGGCCGGGACCAGGAACACCGGGGAGCTGTTTTTT.

CDR3 sequence: CATSRIGQGQETQYF. For the CDR3, the DNA is TGTGCCACCAGCAGAATAGGACAGGGACAAGAGACCCAGTACTTC. J is TRBJ2-5 and V is TRBV15, with 8 nucleotides matching TRBD1. V shed 2 bases and J 2 bases; nucleotides not matched to a gene: 4. The CDR3 has 15 residues. Germline V gene data show CDR1 as LNHNV and CDR2 as YYDKDF (reference sequence).

This clonotype has at least ten counts. CDR3 region: CSASGSGSYNEQFF. The CDR3 coding sequence is TGCAGTGCTAGCGGGAGCGGCTCCTACAATGAGCAGTTCTTC. This rearrangement joins TRBV20-1 to TRBJ2-1; a weak D match, TRBD2 (6 bases). This CDR3 comprises 14 residues. V was trimmed by 3 bases and J by 0 bases, leaving 9 bases between them. Germline-derived CDR1 and CDR2 are DFQATT and SNEGSKA (reference sequence).

This clonotype has just a few counts. The CDR3 region is CSARQGEVNEQYF. CDR3 coding DNA: TGCAGCGCGCGACAGGGTGAGGTTAACGAGCAGTACTTC. This chain links TRBV29-1 with TRBJ2-7; the match to TRBD1 covers 7 bases. V dropped 7 bases and J dropped 5; count of bases not matched to a gene: 11. The CDR3 has 13 amino acids. CDR1 and CDR2 from the germline V gene are SQVTM and ANQGSEA.

The gene calls are TRBV10-2 and TRBJ2-5; TRBD2 aligns across 9 bases. V lost 6 bases to trimming and J lost 2 bases; unmatched junction nucleotides: 13. This CDR3 is built from 17 residues. The germline CDR1 and CDR2 sequences are WSHSY and SAAADI. The CDR3 sequence is CASRTWSGGLPQETQYF. CDR3 in DNA: TGCGCCAGCAGGACCTGGAGCGGGGGGCTACCTCAAGAGACCCAGTACTTC.

This clonotype was observed many times. This sequence joins TRBV6-2 or TRBV6-3 and TRBJ2-6; D gene uncertain. Germline V CDR1 and CDR2: MNHEY, SVGEGT. Trimming left V 6 bases short and J 1 base short, with 4 bases between. The CDR3 consists of 13 residues. CDR3 sequence (DNA): TGTGCCAGCAGCCAGTCTGGGGCCAACGTCCTGACTTTC. Residues: CASSQSGANVLTF.

The V gene is TRBV4-3, the J gene TRBJ1-6; D call uncertain. The germline V gene encodes CDR1 LGHNA and CDR2 YSLEER. V was trimmed by 6 bases and J by 4 bases, leaving 10 bases between them. The CDR3 contains 14 residues. The DNA of the CDR3 is TGCGCCAGCAGTTCTACGGGATATAATTCACCCCTCCACTTT. Translating gives CASSSTGYNSPLHF.

This chain links TRBV28 with TRBJ1-1; TRBD1 aligns across 7 bases. CDR3 length: 14 amino acids. Per the germline V gene, CDR1 is MDHEN and CDR2 is SYDVKM. The V and J ends lost 7 bases and 0 bases, in that order; junction bases with no gene match: 5. The CDR3 nucleotides are TGTGCCAGCAATACGGGACAGATGAACACTGAAGCTTTCTTT. It specifies CASNTGQMNTEAFF.

V usage is TRBV11-3 and J usage is TRBJ2-1, with 14 bases identical to TRBD2. V shed 4 bases and J 4 bases; nucleotides not matched to a gene: 18. The CDR3 length is 21 residues. Germline CDR1 and CDR2: SGHNT and YENEEA. The CDR3 sequence is CASSSQRWGTSGRGAYNEQFF. In DNA, the CDR3 is TGTGCCAGCAGCTCCCAGAGATGGGGGACTAGCGGGAGAGGAGCATACAATGAGCAGTTCTTC.

This clonotype has more than one count but fewer than ten. CDR3 protein: CASSLGFGDTQYF. The CDR3 bases are TGTGCCAGCAGCTTAGGATTCGGAGATACGCAGTATTTT. The rearrangement joins TRBV11-2 to TRBJ2-3; D is unclear. Germline lookup yields CDR1 SGHAT and CDR2 FQNNGV. V dropped 1 base and J dropped 5 bases, with 7 bases sitting between them. CDR3 length: 13 residues.

V gene TRBV7-2 combines with J gene TRBJ1-3; maybe TRBD1 (6 bases). This CDR3 is built from 16 residues. V was pared by 0 bases and J by 3 bases, with 12 bases between. CDR1 and CDR2 from the germline V gene are SGHTA and FQGNSA. The CDR3 DNA reads as TGTGCCAGCAGCTTAGCGTACGGGGGCGGTGGAAACACCATATATTTT. Amino acid sequence: CASSLAYGGGGNTIYF.

This clonotype was observed a few times. J is TRBJ2-3 and V is TRBV11-2; TRBD1 aligns across 8 bases. The CDR3 has 18 amino acids. V lost 0 bases and J lost 0; bases outside the gene matches: 8. CDR1 SGHAT and CDR2 FQNNGV come from the germline V gene. CDR3 loop: CASSLDRGLPRSTDTQYF. The CDR3, as DNA: TGTGCCAGCAGCTTAGACAGGGGGCTCCCTCGTAGCACAGATACGCAGTATTTT.

This clonotype was seen a handful of times. The gene calls are TRBV28 and TRBJ1-5, with unresolved D. This CDR3 contains 13 residues. The ends were cut back, 7 bases at V and 3 bases at J, with 10 bases in the middle. The germline V gene encodes CDR1 MDHEN and CDR2 SYDVKM. DNA of the CDR3: TGTGCCAGCACCCCCAGCCCCAATCAGCCCCAGCATTTT. Residues: CASTPSPNQPQHF.

This clonotype came up a few times. The chain employs TRBV5-1 and TRBJ2-5; 8 nucleotides line up with TRBD1. The germline CDR1 and CDR2 sequences are SGHRS and YFSETQ. The length of the CDR3 is 14 residues. Trimming took 3 bases from V and 5 from J; bases not matched to a gene: 6. The chain's CDR3 is CASSSDRVVETQYF. CDR3 DNA sequence: TGCGCCAGCAGCTCGGACAGGGTTGTCGAGACCCAGTACTTC. The full variable domain, in which reference TRBV5-1 and TRBJ2-5 provide the parts outside the CDR3, is KAGVTQTPRYLIKTRGQQVTLSCSPISGHRSVSWYQQTPGQGLQFLFEYFSETQRNKGNFPGRFSGRQFSNSRSEMNVSTLELGDSALYLCASSSDRVVETQYFGPGTRLLVL.

This clonotype was seen only a few times. V usage is TRBV20-1 and J usage is TRBJ2-1, with TRBD2 as a possible D gene (5 bases). Between the trimmed V and J ends, which lost 5 bases and 5 bases, there was a span of 10 bases. Germline V gives CDR1 DFQATT, CDR2 SNEGSKA (reference sequence). CDR3 length equals 12 residues. CDR3 region: CSAQGLHNEQFF. In DNA form, the CDR3 reads TGCAGTGCTCAAGGACTGCACAATGAGCAGTTCTTC.

This clonotype was recorded at least ten times. The chain links TRBV12-3 or TRBV12-4 to TRBJ1-5, with D possibly matching TRBD1 (5 bases). The CDR3 extends over 14 amino acids. The germline V and J ends were trimmed by 4 bases and 2 bases, with 9 bases remaining between them. CDR3 nucleotide sequence: TGTGCCAGCAGTTCAGTGGGGGGCAATCAGCCCCAGCATTTT. Encoded protein: CASSSVGGNQPQHF.

In this sample, this clonotype turned up a few times. The rearrangement joins TRBV9 to TRBJ1-4, with a possible D match to TRBD1 (6 bases). This CDR3 comprises 14 residues. V lost 4 bases to trimming and J lost 5 bases, with 12 bases between them. From germline, CDR1 is SGDLS and CDR2 YYNGEE. CDR3 DNA: TGTGCCAGCAGCCCCGGACAGCCGAATGAAAAACTGTTTTTT. It encodes CASSPGQPNEKLFF.

This rearrangement joins TRBV6-1 to TRBJ2-1; 8 positions agree with TRBD2. The length of the CDR3 is 12 residues. CDR1 is MNHNS and CDR2 is SASEGT in the germline V gene. The J segment lost 10 bases and the V segment lost 6 bases, leaving 5 bases of the junction unmatched. CDR3 region: CASSWERGEQFF. The DNA for the CDR3 is TGTGCCAGCAGCTGGGAGCGGGGGGAGCAGTTCTTC.

This clonotype was picked up a small number of times. The chain combines TRBV3-1 with TRBJ2-7; either TRBD1 or TRBD2 may fit D (6 bases each). The CDR3 runs to 16 residues. Germline V CDR1 and CDR2: LGHDT, YNNKEL (reference sequence). Between the trimmed V and J ends, which lost 1 base and 1 base, there was a span of 14 bases. The CDR3 coding sequence is TGTGCCAGCAGCCAAGGCATTAGGAGGGGGTCCTACGAGCAGTACTTC. It is translated as CASSQGIRRGSYEQYF.

In this sample, this clonotype turned up a few times. The chain is built from TRBV10-2 and TRBJ2-5; perhaps TRBD1 as D (5 bases). This CDR3 spans 13 amino acids. Trimming removed 4 bases from V and 3 bases from J, with 9 bases in between. CDR1 is WSHSY, CDR2 SAAADI, per germline. In DNA, the CDR3 is TGCGCCAGCAGTGGCCCCAGGGAAGAGACCCAGTACTTC. Protein product: CASSGPREETQYF.

This clonotype was recorded a few times. The chain joins TRBV30 to TRBJ2-5, with D possibly being TRBD1 (5 bases). V was shortened by 2 bases and J by 4 bases, with 11 bases between the two germline ends. Germline V CDR1 and CDR2: GTSNPN, SVGIG (reference sequence). The CDR3 is 13 amino acids. DNA for the CDR3: TGTGCCTGGAGTTCAGGGTTTGGAGAGACCCAGTACTTC. It specifies CAWSSGFGETQYF.

This clonotype was counted a single time. The chain carries TRBV6-1 and TRBJ1-3, with D possibly TRBD1 on 5 matching bases. Per the germline V gene, CDR1 is MNHNS and CDR2 is SASEGT. V gave up 6 bases and J gave up 3 bases, with 15 bases separating them. The CDR3 runs to 15 residues. As DNA, the CDR3 is TGTGCCAGCAGCCAACTCCGTGGGGGTGGAAACACCATATATTTT. It encodes CASSQLRGGGNTIYF.